This T cell receptor (beta chain) stems from a study of T cell responses to AZD1222 COVID-19 vaccine. This CDR3 contains 13 residues. Germline assignment: CDR1 MNHEY and CDR2 SVGAGI. V was clipped by 6 bases and J by 3 bases, with 11 bases between them. Some clones are missing from TCRdb's copy, which holds only in-frame ones; the method was immunoSEQ multiplex PCR. In the table there are tens of thousands of clones, 89% of which are singletons. This specimen consisted of peripheral blood, obtained 28 days after the second AZD1222 dose. The sequence was collected from an adult who received the AZD1222 COVID-19 vaccine. The J gene is TRBJ1-2, the V gene TRBV6-5; tentatively, D is TRBD1 (5 bases). The CDR3 is CASRPGPDYGYTF. CDR3 DNA: TGTGCCAGCAGGCCGGGACCAGACTATGGCTACACCTTC.